The 32 T cell receptor beta chains listed next were all sequenced from one sample in a study of shared clonotypes between healthy human individuals. Method: immunoSEQ multiplex PCR; TCRdb's copy keeps in-frame clones and lacks some. The data show more than 550,000 clones, 90% seen once. Sequencing was done on a sample of memory CD8+ T cells from PBMCs. The subset here: CD45RO+ cells pooled with CCR7-negative TemRA cells. The receptors were sampled from a man between 18 and 29 years old in good health. Some clones in this sample may be carry-over from other donors' samples.

The chain employs TRBV6-1 and TRBJ1-2; D possibly corresponds to TRBD1 (6 bases). In germline, CDR1 is MNHNS, CDR2 SASEGT. Trimming removed 6 bases at V and 8 bases at J, with 16 bases between. The CDR3 sequence is 13 residues long. CDR3 in amino acids: CASRLQGLVGYTF. The CDR3, as DNA: TGTGCCAGCAGGTTACAGGGTTTGGTGGGCTACACCTTC.

This chain uses TRBV15 with TRBJ2-7; D is ambiguous. The germline V gene has CDR1 LNHNV and CDR2 YYDKDF (reference sequence). V lost 0 bases and J 4 bases, leaving 7 bases between the germline ends. This CDR3 is 13 amino acids long. The CDR3 DNA reads TGTGCCACCAGCAGAGATTCTGCGTACGAGCAGTACTTC. Its translation is CATSRDSAYEQYF. Using reference TRBV15 and TRBJ2-7 for the parts outside the CDR3, the full variable domain is DAMVIQNPRYQVTQFGKPVTLSCSQTLNHNVMYWYQQKSSQAPKLLFHYYDKDFNNEADTPDNFQSRRPNTSFCFLDIRSPGLGDTAMYLCATSRDSAYEQYFGPGTRLTVT.

The V gene is TRBV7-9, the J gene TRBJ1-1; D gene ambiguous. This CDR3 region has 9 residues. The germline V gene has CDR1 SEHNR and CDR2 FQNEAQ (reference sequence). V lost 2 bases, J lost 11 bases, and 3 bases lay in between. The CDR3 here is CASSLPAFF. For the CDR3, the DNA is TGTGCCAGCAGCTTACCGGCTTTCTTT.

The chain is built from TRBV4-2 and TRBJ1-1, with a tentative D call TRBD1 (6 bases). This CDR3 has 15 amino acids. The germline gives CDR1 LGHNA, CDR2 YNFKEQ. Trimming left V 1 base short and J 0 bases short, with 9 bases between. In DNA, the CDR3 is TGTGCCAGCAGCCAAGGGGGGGGGCTGAACACTGAAGCTTTCTTT. It is translated as CASSQGGGLNTEAFF.

V usage is TRBV5-1 and J usage is TRBJ2-6; the D call may be TRBD1 or TRBD2 (5 bases each). This CDR3 spans 15 amino acids. Germline V lookup: CDR1 SGHRS, CDR2 YFSETQ. V lost 0 bases and J lost 2, with 6 bases in between. The CDR3 nucleotides are TGCGCCAGCAGCTTGGGAGGGGCTGGGGCCAACGTCCTGACTTTC. Residues: CASSLGGAGANVLTF.

In the case of this clone: It may be a read error: a sequence one base away is much more abundant. The same CDR3 can be traced to other DNA sequences in this sample. The rearrangement uses TRBV11-2 and TRBJ2-1; D is possibly TRBD2 (5 bases). This CDR3 spans 13 amino acids. V was trimmed by 5 bases and J by 4 bases, leaving 9 bases between them. In germline, CDR1 is SGHAT, CDR2 FQNNGV. The CDR3 sequence: CASSLGLYNEQFF. As DNA, the CDR3 is TGTGCCAGCAGCCTCGGACTTTACAATGAGCAGTTCTTC.

The chain carries TRBV29-1 and TRBJ2-1; a possible D gene is TRBD1 (6 bases). V lost 3 bases and J 5 bases, leaving 17 bases between the germline ends. There are 15 residues in the CDR3. Germline V gene data show CDR1 as SQVTM and CDR2 as ANQGSEA. The CDR3 is CSVDSRGQQNNEQFF. The CDR3 DNA reads TGCAGCGTTGATTCTCGAGGACAGCAAAACAATGAGCAGTTCTTC.

This chain joins TRBV4-3 and TRBJ1-2; D perhaps matches TRBD1 (5 bases). V was cut by 2 bases and J by 4 bases, with 11 bases left in between. This CDR3 region has 14 residues. Germline CDR1 reads LGHNA; CDR2 reads YSLEER. CDR3 in amino acids: CASSQTGTAYGYTF. The DNA of the CDR3 is TGCGCCAGCAGCCAAACCGGGACGGCCTATGGCTACACCTTC.

The chain has TRBV2 and TRBJ2-2, with TRBD2 as a possible D gene (5 bases). CDR3 size: 13 residues. The V gene's germline CDR1 is SNHLY and CDR2 FYNNEI. V was trimmed by 5 bases and J by 6 bases, leaving 10 bases between them. The CDR3 DNA reads TGTGCCAGCAGTCTGAAGAGGGCCGGGGAGCTGTTTTTT. Its protein is CASSLKRAGELFF.

This clone was recorded only once. The chain uses TRBV27 and TRBJ1-1, with 8 bases matching TRBD1. The trim removed 7 bases at V and 3 bases at J, leaving 10 bases unmatched. This CDR3 is built from 15 residues. From germline, CDR1 is MNHEY and CDR2 SMNVEV (reference sequence). CDR3 bases: TGTGCCAGCACCCATCGAGGACAGGGACACACTGAAGCTTTCTTT. This gives the protein CASTHRGQGHTEAFF.

In its sample, this clone was seen once. The gene calls are TRBV4-3 and TRBJ2-7; 7 bases fit TRBD1. Trimming at V came to 0 bases and at J to 0 bases, leaving 8 bases not matched to a gene. The CDR3 covers 17 residues. The V gene's germline CDR1 is LGHNA and CDR2 YSLEER. CDR3 nucleotide sequence: TGCGCCAGCAGCCAAGATCGGACAGGCCTACTCTCCTACGAGCAGTACTTC. This sequence encodes CASSQDRTGLLSYEQYF.

The chain combines TRBV7-9 with TRBJ2-7, with 13 bases lining up with TRBD2. The CDR3 is 16 residues long. Germline V gene data show CDR1 as SEHNR and CDR2 as FQNEAQ (reference sequence). V lost 6 bases and J lost 2; bases outside the gene matches: 7. The CDR3 DNA is TGTGCCAGCAGAAACTCAACTAGCGGGAGGGCCTACGAGCAGTACTTC. The encoded protein is CASRNSTSGRAYEQYF.

This clone was found once. The CDR3 DNA sequence: TGTGCCAGCAGCTTGAACGGTGCATCCTACGAGCAGTACTTC. Protein sequence: CASSLNGASYEQYF. The rearrangement joins TRBV5-6 to TRBJ2-7; D is unresolved. V lost 1 base and J lost 1, with 9 bases in between. CDR3 length equals 14 residues. Looked up from germline, CDR1 is SGHDT and CDR2 is YYEEEE. The full variable domain, with the rest looked up from reference TRBV5-6 and TRBJ2-7, is DAGVTQSPTHLIKTRGQQVTLRCSPKSGHDTVSWYQQALGQGPQFIFQYYEEEERQRGNFPDRFSGHQFPNYSSELNVNALLLGDSALYLCASSLNGASYEQYFGPGTRLTVT.

This clone turned up a few times. The chain joins TRBV6-5 to TRBJ2-7; 12 nucleotides agree with TRBD1. The V and J ends lost 4 bases and 5 bases, in that order; junction bases with no gene match: 6. CDR1 is MNHEY, CDR2 SVGAGI, per germline. The CDR3 sequence is 15 residues long. CDR3 protein: CASSSGTGGVNEQYF. The CDR3, as DNA: TGTGCCAGCAGTTCCGGGACAGGGGGCGTCAACGAGCAGTACTTC.

The chain joins TRBV7-3 to TRBJ2-2; D ambiguous. Trimming pared 1 base from V and 2 bases from J, leaving 8 bases between. This CDR3 has 15 amino acids. The V gene's germline CDR1 is SGHTA and CDR2 FQGTGA. CDR3 nucleotides: TGTGCCAGCAGCTTAAGCGGTTACAACACCGGGGAGCTGTTTTTT. The encoded protein is CASSLSGYNTGELFF. Full variable domain (missing parts from reference TRBV7-3 and TRBJ2-2): GAGVSQTPSNKVTEKGKYVELRCDPISGHTALYWYRQSLGQGPEFLIYFQGTGAADDSGLPNDRFFAVRPEGSVSTLKIQRTERGDSAVYLCASSLSGYNTGELFFGEGSRLTVL.

This chain connects TRBV28 to TRBJ1-5, with a possible D match to TRBD1 (6 bases). V was clipped by 2 bases and J by 0 bases, with 20 bases between them. This CDR3 region has 19 residues. The germline gives CDR1 MDHEN, CDR2 SYDVKM. In nucleotides, the CDR3 is TGTGCCAGCAGTTTAAGTTTCCAAGACAGGACAGATAGCAATCAGCCCCAGCATTTT. It specifies CASSLSFQDRTDSNQPQHF.

The chain combines TRBV6-1 with TRBJ2-2, with D perhaps TRBD2 (5 bases). Looked up from germline, CDR1 is MNHNS and CDR2 is SASEGT. Deletions cut 9 bases from V and 6 bases from J, with 11 bases between. The CDR3 length is 12 residues. The chain's CDR3 is CASRGNAGELFF. Written as DNA, the CDR3 is TGTGCCAGTCGGGGAAACGCCGGGGAGCTGTTTTTT.

This sequence joins TRBV27 and TRBJ2-3; TRBD2 is a possible D gene (5 bases). This CDR3 has 14 residues. Trimming took off 7 bases at V and 0 bases at J, with 11 bases between the two ends. CDR1 is MNHEY and CDR2 is SMNVEV in the germline V gene (reference sequence). The CDR3 coding sequence is TGTGCCAGCATACGGGATCCTAGCACAGATACGCAGTATTTT. Amino acids: CASIRDPSTDTQYF.

About this clone: This sample includes further DNA sequences coding for the same CDR3. The gene calls are TRBV20-1 and TRBJ2-7, with D unresolved. V was pared by 0 bases and J by 3 bases, with 3 bases between. The CDR3 contains 11 residues. The germline V gene has CDR1 DFQATT and CDR2 SNEGSKA (reference sequence). CDR3 in amino acids: CSAREDYEQYF. CDR3 DNA: TGCAGTGCTAGAGAGGACTACGAGCAGTACTTC.

The gene calls are TRBV19 and TRBJ2-1, with TRBD2 matching 7 bases. CDR1 and CDR2 (germline): LNHDA, SQIVND (reference sequence). CDR3 length: 15 residues. V dropped 7 bases and J dropped 2; count of bases not matched to a gene: 8. CDR3 residues: CASILTAGAYNEQFF. In DNA form, the CDR3 reads TGTGCCAGTATCCTCACTGCGGGGGCCTACAATGAGCAGTTCTTC.

The J gene is TRBJ2-1, the V gene TRBV11-2, with TRBD2 identical over 13 bases. The CDR3 runs to 18 residues. Germline V gene sequence: CDR1 SGHAT, CDR2 FQNNGV. The V gene end was trimmed by 0 bases and the J gene end by 4 bases; junction bases not matched to a gene: 6. In DNA, the CDR3 is TGTGCCAGCAGCTTAGATGGGTTACTAGCGGGAGGGTACAATGAGCAGTTCTTC. Its protein product is CASSLDGLLAGGYNEQFF.

This chain links TRBV7-9 with TRBJ2-7; D is tentatively TRBD1 or TRBD2 (5 bases each). The CDR3 runs 14 residues. The V gene's germline CDR1 is SEHNR and CDR2 FQNEAQ (reference sequence). Trimming stripped 5 bases from V and 4 bases from J, with 15 bases between. The CDR3 DNA reads TGTGCCAGCAGCGGAAGTACGGGGCGATACGAGCAGTACTTC. Translating gives CASSGSTGRYEQYF.

The chain is built from TRBV30 and TRBJ1-1, with 7 bases fitting TRBD1. This CDR3 spans 15 amino acids. Germline V gene data show CDR1 as GTSNPN and CDR2 as SVGIG (reference sequence). V lost 7 bases, J lost 1 base, and 12 bases stayed unmatched. CDR3 region: CAYTHGEGANTEAFF. The CDR3 DNA sequence: TGTGCCTACACCCACGGGGAGGGGGCGAACACTGAAGCTTTCTTT.

The J gene is TRBJ2-5, the V gene TRBV27, with 13 nucleotides matching TRBD2. This CDR3 is built from 15 residues. Germline CDR1 MNHEY, CDR2 SMNVEV (reference sequence). V lost 10 bases to trimming and J lost 1 base; unmatched junction nucleotides: 6. This CDR3 reads CATIGTSGTQETQYF. CDR3 DNA sequence: TGTGCCACTATAGGGACTAGCGGGACCCAAGAGACCCAGTACTTC.

The chain joins TRBV29-1 to TRBJ2-5; D perhaps matches TRBD2 (6 bases). Trimming stripped 1 base from V and 4 bases from J, with 13 bases between. The germline gives CDR1 SQVTM, CDR2 ANQGSEA. This CDR3 spans 14 amino acids. CDR3 loop: CSVEGFGSAETQYF. The CDR3, as DNA: TGCAGCGTTGAAGGCTTCGGGAGCGCAGAGACCCAGTACTTC.

The chain combines TRBV19 with TRBJ2-7; a possible D gene is TRBD2 (5 bases). The CDR3 sequence is 15 residues long. The germline V and J ends were trimmed by 1 base and 4 bases, with 14 bases remaining between them. Looked up from germline, CDR1 is LNHDA and CDR2 is SQIVND (reference sequence). The CDR3 nucleotides read TGTGCCAGTAGTATAGTAGGCCGATCGGGGTACGAGCAGTACTTC. Translating gives CASSIVGRSGYEQYF.

The rearrangement uses TRBV7-9 and TRBJ1-1; D gene ambiguous. The CDR3 runs to 15 residues. Per germline, CDR1 SEHNR and CDR2 FQNEAQ (reference sequence). Between the trimmed V and J ends, which lost 3 bases and 3 bases, there was a span of 14 bases. The CDR3 loop is CASSFEWDEDTEAFF. The CDR3 DNA reads as TGTGCCAGCAGCTTTGAATGGGATGAGGACACTGAAGCTTTCTTT. The complete variable domain, with remaining parts taken from reference TRBV7-9 and TRBJ1-1, reads DTGVSQNPRHKITKRGQNVTFRCDPISEHNRLYWYRQTLGQGPEFLTYFQNEAQLEKSRLLSDRFSAERPKGSFSTLEIQRTEQGDSAMYLCASSFEWDEDTEAFFGQGTRLTVV.

This clone occurred a few times. In DNA form, the CDR3 reads TGTGCCAGCAGCCAAGAAGAGGGAAGCTCCTACAATGAGCAGTTCTTC. It is translated as CASSQEEGSSYNEQFF. The rearrangement joins TRBV4-2 to TRBJ2-1, with D possibly being TRBD2 (5 bases). CDR3 size: 16 residues. Germline CDR1 LGHNA, CDR2 YNFKEQ. V gave up 0 bases and J gave up 0 bases, with 9 bases separating them.

V and J are TRBV19 and TRBJ1-4; D uncertain. Germline CDR1 LNHDA, CDR2 SQIVND (reference sequence). This CDR3 is 12 amino acids long. Deletions cut 5 bases from V and 8 bases from J, with 9 bases between. The CDR3 DNA sequence: TGTGCCAGTAGTGAAGGGATGGAAAAACTGTTTTTT. Its translation: CASSEGMEKLFF.

The chain recombines TRBV4-1 with TRBJ1-2, with D perhaps matching TRBD1 (5 bases). Trimming stripped 0 bases from V and 8 bases from J, with 10 bases between. Per the germline V gene, CDR1 is MGHRA and CDR2 is YSYEKL. The CDR3 consists of 13 residues. The CDR3 spells CASSQDSPGGYTF. CDR3 bases: TGCGCCAGCAGCCAAGATTCCCCAGGGGGCTACACCTTC.

Note on this clone: This CDR3 is also generated by other DNA sequences in the sample. This rearrangement joins TRBV28 to TRBJ1-5, with D unclear. Germline CDR1 reads MDHEN; CDR2 reads SYDVKM. The CDR3 totals 12 residues. Trimming pared 3 bases from V and 3 bases from J, leaving 3 bases between. The CDR3 DNA follows: TGTGCCAGCAGTTTTCCCAATCAGCCCCAGCATTTT. It codes for CASSFPNQPQHF.

The chain couples TRBV14 to TRBJ1-1; no clear D gene. Germline-derived CDR1 and CDR2 are SGHDN and FVKESK. V lost 0 bases, J lost 6 bases, and 8 bases lay in between. This CDR3 is built from 13 residues. Here the CDR3 reads CASSQEFFPEAFF. The CDR3 DNA is TGTGCCAGCAGCCAAGAGTTCTTTCCTGAAGCTTTCTTT.